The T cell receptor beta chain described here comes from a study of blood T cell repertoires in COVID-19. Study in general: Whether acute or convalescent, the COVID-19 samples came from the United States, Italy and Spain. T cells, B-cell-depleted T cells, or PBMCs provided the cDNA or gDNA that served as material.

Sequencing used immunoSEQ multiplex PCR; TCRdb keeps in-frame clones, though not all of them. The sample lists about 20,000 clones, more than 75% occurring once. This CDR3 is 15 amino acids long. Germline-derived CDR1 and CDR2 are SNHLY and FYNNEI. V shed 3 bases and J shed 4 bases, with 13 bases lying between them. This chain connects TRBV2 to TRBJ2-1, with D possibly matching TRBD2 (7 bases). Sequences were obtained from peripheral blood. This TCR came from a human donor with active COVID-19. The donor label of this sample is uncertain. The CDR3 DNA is TGTGCCAGCAGTGACCGGGGGGCCTTGTACAATGAGCAGTTCTTC. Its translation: CASSDRGALYNEQFF.